The present T cell receptor beta chain was sequenced within a study of blood T cell repertoires in COVID-19 (dated by TCRdb to 2018 to 2020). In terms of the full investigation: Samples covering the acute and convalescent phases of COVID-19 were provided by collaborators in the United States, Italy and Spain. The material from the prospective study consisted of cDNA or gDNA derived from T cells, B-cell-depleted T cells, or PBMCs. Subjects who had been exposed to COVID-19, were actively infected with it, or had recovered from it provided the deeply sampled blood TCRbeta repertoires that made up the dataset. The repertoires were released in a freely available public database meant as a resource for research on the immune response to SARS-CoV-2. The samples were drawn from the first 160 participants of the ongoing ImmuneRACE study and from 950 to 1,500 subjects provided by 6 global collaborators. Sample metadata almost always included a de-identified subject ID, COVID-19 status, age in years and sex. Where available, HLA class I and class II types were obtained from metadata supplied by the sample provider rather than from assay-based typing. Broad study findings and their caveats: Clinical and demographic metadata were provided uncurated, with the amount varying by source and participant.

As to this clone: The antigen it binds to is not known. No quality values exist for individual bases; no much larger clone is one base distant.

The germline V gene gives CDR1 as MGHRA and CDR2 as YSYEKL. The germline ends are 15 bases apart after V is trimmed by 1 base and J by 0 bases. Measured from the cysteine to the phenylalanine, the CDR3 is 17 residues long. The retained sequence is limited to the CDR3, 51 bases, with the frame set at the first base. TCRbeta CDR3 regions were amplified from genomic DNA using the immunoSEQ Assay, a bias-controlled multiplex PCR. The study's processing was this. Nucleated cell counts per sample were estimated from amplification of reference gene primers within the assay. To quantify the absolute abundance of each unique TCRbeta CDR3 rearrangement, sequence reads were collapsed and filtered. For each sample, productive Simpson clonality was calculated as the square root of Simpson's diversity index across productive rearrangements. Held by TCRdb, this immuneACCESS table contains in-frame sequences only and omits some clones. Under half of the omission traces to an unresolved V gene where checked; the cause of the rest is unknown. Clonal size and the V and J genes are those of that table, whereas D and trimming came from the DNA. The sample includes approximately 74,000 clones, with over 80% observed a single time. The ten largest clones represent approximately 2.5% of the sample.

Collaborating institutions collected whole blood in K2EDTA tubes following their own protocols. For TCRbeta analysis, collaborator samples were shipped as frozen whole blood, as isolated PBMCs, or as DNA extracted from either sample type. The sample taken for sequencing was peripheral blood. The V gene is TRBV4-1 and the J gene is TRBJ1-2; possibly the D gene is TRBD1, per 5 matching bases. The origin of this receptor is a man older than 75 with active or convalescent COVID-19. The DNA reads as follows: TGCGCCAGCAGCCAAGGGGGGAGGGGCCGATCTAACTATGGCTACACCTTC. It is translated as CASSQGGRGRSNYGYTF.